This T cell receptor (beta chain) was obtained from a study of beta chain features in type 1 diabetes. Study findings and constraints: For Type 1 diabetes patients, all four CD4+ subsets carried TCRB CDR3s that were moderately but significantly shorter.

This CDR3 spans 14 amino acids. The junction had 1 base not matched to a gene; V was cut back by 3 bases and J by 1 base. The germline V gene encodes CDR1 MGHDK and CDR2 SYGVNS. This clone was counted between two and nine times. Its target is not known. Sampling consisted of one heparinised blood draw per donor, averaging around 110 mL. Staining for CD45RO/CCR7/CD25/CD127/CD95/CD27 allowed sorting of CD4+ naive, central memory, regulatory and stem cell-like memory cells. The authors obtained over 98% purity in all sorted populations. Expressed TCRB transcripts were sequenced because the entire RNA isolate underwent reverse transcription. Sequenced naive, central memory and regulatory T cell samples produced an average of roughly 3.5 million reads. The assay was immunoSEQ multiplex PCR, and TCRdb's table has in-frame clones only and misses some. The data contain about 270,000 clones, roughly an eighth of them singletons.

This sequence was found in a man aged 30 to 39 with type 1 diabetes. The source material was naive CD4+ T cells from blood. The J gene is TRBJ1-1, the V gene TRBV25-1; 8 bases are shared with TRBD1. The CDR3 reads CASSDTGGNTEAFF. CDR3 sequence (DNA): TGTGCCAGCAGTGATACAGGGGGGAACACTGAAGCTTTCTTT.